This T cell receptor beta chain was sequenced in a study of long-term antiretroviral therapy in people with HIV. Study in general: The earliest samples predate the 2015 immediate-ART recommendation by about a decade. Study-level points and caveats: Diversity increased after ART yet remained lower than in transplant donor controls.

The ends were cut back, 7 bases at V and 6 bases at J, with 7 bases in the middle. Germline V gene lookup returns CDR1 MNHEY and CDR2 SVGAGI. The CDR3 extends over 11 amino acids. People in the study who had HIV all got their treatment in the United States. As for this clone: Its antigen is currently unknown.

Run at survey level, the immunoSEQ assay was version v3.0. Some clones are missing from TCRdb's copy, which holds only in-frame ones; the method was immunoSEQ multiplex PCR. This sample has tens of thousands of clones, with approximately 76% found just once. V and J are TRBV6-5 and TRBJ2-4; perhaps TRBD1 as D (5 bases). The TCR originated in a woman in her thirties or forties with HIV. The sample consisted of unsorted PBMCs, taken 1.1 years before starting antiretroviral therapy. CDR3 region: CASKDINIQYF. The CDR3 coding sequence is TGTGCCAGCAAGGACATAAACATTCAGTACTTC.